The 10 T cell receptor beta chains below all came from one sample that was sequenced in a study of T cell repertoires in cytomegalovirus infection. TCRdb re-analysed the reads in MiXCR, keeping a single row per CDR3 protein. The data hold approximately 140,000 distinct CDR3 sequences, with more than 7% observed a single time. Input material: PBMCs. The receptors originated from a human donor in good health (CMV status not recorded). Some clones in this sample may be carry-over from other donors' samples.

This chain links TRBV5-5 with TRBJ1-5, with a weak D call TRBD1 (5 bases). CDR3 length equals 14 residues. The germline V and J ends were trimmed by 4 bases and 6 bases, with 14 bases remaining between them. Germline values: CDR1 SGHKS, CDR2 YYEKEE (reference sequence). The CDR3 sequence is CASSRFGGSQPQHF. CDR3 in DNA: TGTGCCAGCAGCCGGTTTGGGGGGAGTCAGCCCCAGCATTTT.

This clonotype has a handful of counts. The CDR3 coding sequence is TGTGCCAGTAGTATAGGGGGGGCCGTCACTGAAGCTTTCTTT. Protein product: CASSIGGAVTEAFF. The chain links TRBV19 to TRBJ1-1; D is perhaps TRBD1 (6 bases). Trimming took off 1 base at V and 4 bases at J, with 10 bases between the two ends. CDR1 LNHDA and CDR2 SQIVND come from the germline V gene (reference sequence). The CDR3 has 14 amino acids. Complete variable domain (other parts from reference TRBV19 and TRBJ1-1): DGGITQSPKYLFRKEGQNVTLSCEQNLNHDAMYWYRQDPGQGLRLIYYSQIVNDFQKGDIAEGYSVSREKKESFPLTVTSAQKNPTAFYLCASSIGGAVTEAFFGQGTRLTVV.

This clonotype was picked up many times. This chain links TRBV20-1 with TRBJ2-1; the D call may be TRBD1 or TRBD2 (6 bases each). This CDR3 has 14 amino acids. Between the trimmed V and J ends, which lost 3 bases and 1 base, there was a span of 10 bases. Germline CDR1 DFQATT, CDR2 SNEGSKA (reference sequence). CDR3 sequence (DNA): TGCAGTGCTAGCGGGGGCCAGTCCTACAATGAGCAGTTCTTC. Translating it yields CSASGGQSYNEQFF.

The V and J genes are TRBV29-1 and TRBJ2-1, with TRBD2 matching 9 bases. There are 15 residues in the CDR3. V lost 0 bases to trimming and J lost 4 bases; unmatched junction nucleotides: 4. Germline CDR1 is SQVTM and CDR2 is ANQGSEA. The CDR3 nucleotides are TGCAGCGTTGAAGAACACCTAGCGGGGTACAATGAGCAGTTCTTC. Its protein product is CSVEEHLAGYNEQFF.

The V call is TRBV29-1, the J call TRBJ2-1; D is possibly TRBD2 (6 bases). Germline V gene data show CDR1 as SQVTM and CDR2 as ANQGSEA. The CDR3 totals 12 residues. V lost 6 bases to trimming and J lost 6 bases, with 12 bases between them. CDR3 DNA sequence: TGCAGCGTAGCGCGGGGTGGCAATGAGCAGTTCTTC. Translated, it gives CSVARGGNEQFF.

This clonotype has a handful of counts. The chain is built from TRBV3-1 and TRBJ1-1; D may be TRBD1 (5 bases). The CDR3 is 15 amino acids. From germline, CDR1 is LGHDT and CDR2 YNNKEL (reference sequence). Trimming pared 0 bases from V and 6 bases from J, leaving 14 bases between. CDR3 sequence (DNA): TGTGCCAGCAGCCAAGAGGTCAGGGTACTTTCTGAAGCTTTCTTT. Translation: CASSQEVRVLSEAFF.

The chain has TRBV18 and TRBJ2-1, with TRBD1 matching 7 bases. Germline V CDR1 and CDR2: KGHSH, LQKENI. This CDR3 is built from 18 residues. Trimming cost V 2 bases and J 4 bases; bases outside gene matches: 14. CDR3 in DNA: TGTGCCAGCTCACCATTGGTACCCGGGACAGCCGCATACAATGAGCAGTTCTTC. Amino acids: CASSPLVPGTAAYNEQFF.

The J gene is TRBJ1-5, the V gene TRBV19, with 9 bases fitting TRBD1. The V and J ends lost 7 bases and 1 base, in that order; junction bases with no gene match: 5. The CDR3 covers 15 residues. Germline CDR1 LNHDA, CDR2 SQIVND (reference sequence). CDR3 protein: CASNPQGASNQPQHF. The CDR3 DNA reads as TGTGCCAGTAACCCACAGGGGGCGAGCAATCAGCCCCAGCATTTT.

CDR3 coding DNA: TGTGCCAGCAGTGTCCTGACAGGGAAGACCGGGGAGCTGTTTTTT. Translation: CASSVLTGKTGELFF. The gene calls are TRBV6-1 and TRBJ2-2, with 7 nucleotides matching TRBD1. Unmatched junction bases numbered 7, after V lost 4 bases and J lost 5 bases. There are 15 residues in the CDR3. Germline loops: CDR1 MNHNS, CDR2 SASEGT.

The J gene is TRBJ2-4, the V gene TRBV2; D possibly matches TRBD1 or TRBD2 (6 bases each). The CDR3 length is 16 residues. The germline V gene has CDR1 SNHLY and CDR2 FYNNEI. Trimming shortened V by 2 bases and J by 2 bases, and 13 bases separated the two germline ends. CDR3 region: CASSETGGDSKNIQYF. CDR3 coding DNA: TGTGCCAGCAGTGAAACCGGGGGCGATTCCAAAAACATTCAGTACTTC.